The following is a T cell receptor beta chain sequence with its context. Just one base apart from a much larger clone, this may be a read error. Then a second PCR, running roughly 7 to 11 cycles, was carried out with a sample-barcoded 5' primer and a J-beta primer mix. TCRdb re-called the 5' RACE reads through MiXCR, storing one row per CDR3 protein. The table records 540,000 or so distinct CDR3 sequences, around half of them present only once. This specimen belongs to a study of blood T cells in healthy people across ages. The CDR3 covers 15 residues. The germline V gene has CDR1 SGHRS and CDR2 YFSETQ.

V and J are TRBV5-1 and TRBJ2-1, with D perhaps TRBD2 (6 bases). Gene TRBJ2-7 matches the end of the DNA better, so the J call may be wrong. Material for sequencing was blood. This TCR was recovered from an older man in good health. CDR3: CASSLSRGSYNEQYF. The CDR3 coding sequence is TGCGCCAGCAGCTTGTCGCGGGGCTCCTACAATGAGCAGTACTTC.